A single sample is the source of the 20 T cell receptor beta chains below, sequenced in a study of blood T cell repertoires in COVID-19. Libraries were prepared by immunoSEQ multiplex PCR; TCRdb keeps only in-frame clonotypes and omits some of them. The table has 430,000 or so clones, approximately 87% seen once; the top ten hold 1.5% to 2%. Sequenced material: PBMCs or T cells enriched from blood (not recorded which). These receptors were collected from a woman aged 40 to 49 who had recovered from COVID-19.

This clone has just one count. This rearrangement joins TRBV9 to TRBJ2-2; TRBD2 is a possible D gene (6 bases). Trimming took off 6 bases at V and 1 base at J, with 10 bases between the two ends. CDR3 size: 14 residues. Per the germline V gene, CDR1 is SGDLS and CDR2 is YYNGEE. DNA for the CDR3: TGTGCCAGCATGTCAGCGGGGAACACCGGGGAGCTGTTTTTT. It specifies CASMSAGNTGELFF. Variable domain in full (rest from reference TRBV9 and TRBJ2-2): DSGVTQTPKHLITATGQRVTLRCSPRSGDLSVYWYQQSLDQGLQFLIQYYNGEERAKGNILERFSAQQFPDLHSELNLSSLELGDSALYFCASMSAGNTGELFFGEGSRLTVL.

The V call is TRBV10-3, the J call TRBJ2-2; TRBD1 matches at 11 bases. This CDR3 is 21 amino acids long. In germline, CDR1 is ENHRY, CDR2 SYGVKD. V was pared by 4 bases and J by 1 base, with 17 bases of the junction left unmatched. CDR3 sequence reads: CAISVWTGGVSGSENTGELFF. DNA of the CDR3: TGTGCCATCAGTGTGTGGACAGGGGGCGTTAGCGGGAGTGAGAACACCGGGGAGCTGTTTTTT.

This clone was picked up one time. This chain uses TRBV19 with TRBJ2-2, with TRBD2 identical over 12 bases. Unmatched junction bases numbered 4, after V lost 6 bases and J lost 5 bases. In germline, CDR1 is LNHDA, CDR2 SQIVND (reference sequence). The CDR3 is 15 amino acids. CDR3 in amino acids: CASSSGTSGTGELFF. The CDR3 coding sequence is TGTGCCAGTAGCTCCGGGACTAGCGGGACCGGGGAGCTGTTTTTT.

The CDR3 sequence is CASRRIEEQFF. In nucleotides, the CDR3 is TGTGCCAGCAGGAGGATTGAGGAGCAGTTCTTC. The V call is TRBV2, the J call TRBJ2-1, with D unresolved. The CDR3 length is 11 residues. The germline CDR1 and CDR2 sequences are SNHLY and FYNNEI. V was clipped by 6 bases and J by 10 bases, with 10 bases between them.

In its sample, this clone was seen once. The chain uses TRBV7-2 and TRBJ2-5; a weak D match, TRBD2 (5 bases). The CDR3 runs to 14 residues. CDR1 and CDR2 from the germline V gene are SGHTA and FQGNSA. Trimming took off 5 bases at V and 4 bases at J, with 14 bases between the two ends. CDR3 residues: CASSPTAGVETQYF. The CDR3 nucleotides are TGTGCCAGCAGCCCGACCGCGGGCGTAGAGACCCAGTACTTC.

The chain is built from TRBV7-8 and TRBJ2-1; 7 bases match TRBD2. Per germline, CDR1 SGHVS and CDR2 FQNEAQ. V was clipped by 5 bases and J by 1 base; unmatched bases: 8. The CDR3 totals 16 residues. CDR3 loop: CASSPAGGRSYNEQFF. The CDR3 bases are TGTGCCAGCAGCCCCGCCGGCGGGAGATCCTACAATGAGCAGTTCTTC.

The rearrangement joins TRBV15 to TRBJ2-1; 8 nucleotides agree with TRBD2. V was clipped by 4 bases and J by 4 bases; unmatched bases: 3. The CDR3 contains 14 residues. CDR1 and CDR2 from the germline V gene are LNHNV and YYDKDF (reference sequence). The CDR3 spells CATSMAGGYNEQFF. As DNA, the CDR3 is TGTGCCACCAGCATGGCGGGAGGTTACAATGAGCAGTTCTTC. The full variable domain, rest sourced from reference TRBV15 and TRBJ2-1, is DAMVIQNPRYQVTQFGKPVTLSCSQTLNHNVMYWYQQKSSQAPKLLFHYYDKDFNNEADTPDNFQSRRPNTSFCFLDIRSPGLGDTAMYLCATSMAGGYNEQFFGPGTRLTVL.

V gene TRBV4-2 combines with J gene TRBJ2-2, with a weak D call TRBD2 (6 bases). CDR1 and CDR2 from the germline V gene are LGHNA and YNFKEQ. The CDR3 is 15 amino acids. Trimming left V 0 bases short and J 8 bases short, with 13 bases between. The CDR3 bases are TGTGCCAGCAGCCAAGATAGTCACCGGGAGGGGGAGCTGTTTTTT. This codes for CASSQDSHREGELFF.

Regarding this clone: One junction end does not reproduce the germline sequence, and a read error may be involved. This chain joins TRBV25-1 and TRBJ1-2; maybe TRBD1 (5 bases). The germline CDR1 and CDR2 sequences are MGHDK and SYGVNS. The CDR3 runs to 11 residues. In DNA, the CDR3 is TGTGCCAGCAGTGAACCCGGGGGGACCCCCTTC. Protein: CASSEPGGTPF.

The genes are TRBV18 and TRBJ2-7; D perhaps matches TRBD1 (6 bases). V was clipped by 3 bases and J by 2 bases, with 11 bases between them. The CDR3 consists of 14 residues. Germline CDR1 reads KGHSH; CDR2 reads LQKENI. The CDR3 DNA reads TGTGCCAGCTCACCCCAGGGGATGGCCTACGAGCAGTACTTC. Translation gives CASSPQGMAYEQYF.

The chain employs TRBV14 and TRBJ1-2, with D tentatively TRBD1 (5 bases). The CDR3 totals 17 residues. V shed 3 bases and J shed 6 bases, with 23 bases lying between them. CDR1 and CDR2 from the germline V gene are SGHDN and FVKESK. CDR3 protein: CASSHRVGGAGIDGYTF. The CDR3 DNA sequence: TGTGCCAGCAGCCACAGGGTAGGCGGGGCAGGTATCGATGGCTACACCTTC.

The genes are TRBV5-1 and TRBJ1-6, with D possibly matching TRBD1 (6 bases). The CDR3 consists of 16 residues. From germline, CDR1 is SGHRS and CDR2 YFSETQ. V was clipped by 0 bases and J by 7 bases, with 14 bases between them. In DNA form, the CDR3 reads TGCGCCAGCAGCTTGGGCACCGGACAGCCGAATTCACCCCTCCACTTT. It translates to CASSLGTGQPNSPLHF.

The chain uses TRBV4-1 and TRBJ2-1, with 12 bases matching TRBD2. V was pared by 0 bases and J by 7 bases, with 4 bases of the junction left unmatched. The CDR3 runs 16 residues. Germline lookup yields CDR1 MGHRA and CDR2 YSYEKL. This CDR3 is CASSQEGLAGGNEQFF. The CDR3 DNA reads TGCGCCAGCAGCCAAGAGGGGCTAGCGGGAGGGAATGAGCAGTTCTTC.

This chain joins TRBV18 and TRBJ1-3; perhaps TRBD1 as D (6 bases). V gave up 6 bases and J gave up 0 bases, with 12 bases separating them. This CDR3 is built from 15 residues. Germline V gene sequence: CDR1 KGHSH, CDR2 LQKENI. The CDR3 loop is CASSADRSSGNTIYF. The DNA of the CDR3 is TGTGCCAGCTCCGCCGACAGGAGCTCTGGAAACACCATATATTTT.

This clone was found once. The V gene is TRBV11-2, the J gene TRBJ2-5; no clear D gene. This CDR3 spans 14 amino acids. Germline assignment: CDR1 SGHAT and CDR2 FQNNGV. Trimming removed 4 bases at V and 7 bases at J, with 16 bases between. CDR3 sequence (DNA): TGTGCCAGCAGCTCGGCCTTGACGACGGGGACCCAGTACTTC. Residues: CASSSALTTGTQYF.

In nucleotides, the CDR3 is TGTGGCTCAGGTTCGAACACTGAAGCTTTCTTT. Amino acid sequence: CGSGSNTEAFF. This chain connects TRBV6-5 to TRBJ1-1; D gene unclear. The CDR3 runs to 11 residues. Germline CDR1 reads MNHEY; CDR2 reads SVGAGI.

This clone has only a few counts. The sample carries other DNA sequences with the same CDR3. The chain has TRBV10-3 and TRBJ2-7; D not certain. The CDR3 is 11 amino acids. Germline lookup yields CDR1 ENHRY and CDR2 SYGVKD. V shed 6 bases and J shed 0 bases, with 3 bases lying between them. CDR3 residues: CAISSSYEQYF. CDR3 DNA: TGTGCCATCAGCAGCTCCTACGAGCAGTACTTC.

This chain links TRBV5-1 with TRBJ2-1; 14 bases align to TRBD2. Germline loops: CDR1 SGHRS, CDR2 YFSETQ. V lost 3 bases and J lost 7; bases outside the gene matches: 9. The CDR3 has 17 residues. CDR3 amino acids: CASSSGGTSGSGNEQFF. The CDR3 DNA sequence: TGCGCCAGCAGCTCGGGGGGGACTAGCGGGAGTGGTAATGAGCAGTTCTTC. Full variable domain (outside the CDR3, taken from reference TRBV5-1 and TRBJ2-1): KAGVTQTPRYLIKTRGQQVTLSCSPISGHRSVSWYQQTPGQGLQFLFEYFSETQRNKGNFPGRFSGRQFSNSRSEMNVSTLELGDSALYLCASSSGGTSGSGNEQFFGPGTRLTVL.

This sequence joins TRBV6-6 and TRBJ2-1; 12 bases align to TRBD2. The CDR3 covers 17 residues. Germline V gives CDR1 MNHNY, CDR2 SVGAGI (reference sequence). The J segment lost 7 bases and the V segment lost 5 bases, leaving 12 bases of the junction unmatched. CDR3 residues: CASSPPETSGRVNEQFF. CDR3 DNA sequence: TGTGCCAGCAGTCCCCCCGAGACTAGCGGGAGAGTAAATGAGCAGTTCTTC.

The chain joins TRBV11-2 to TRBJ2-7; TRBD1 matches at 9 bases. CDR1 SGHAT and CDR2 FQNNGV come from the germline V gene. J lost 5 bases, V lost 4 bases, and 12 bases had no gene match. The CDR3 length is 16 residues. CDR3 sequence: CASSSSSRDRDHEQYF. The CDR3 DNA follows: TGTGCCAGCAGCTCCAGCAGCCGGGACAGGGACCACGAGCAGTACTTC.